The table lists the clone carrying this TCR beta chain with many counts. What it binds is unknown. The sample belongs to a study of T cells in Graves' hyperthyroidism and ophthalmopathy. General study points: Most thyroid clonotypes that were expanded above 0.001 also turned up in blood. Ophthalmopathy was identified by the model a median about 6.4 months ahead of onset.

Germline CDR1 DFQATT, CDR2 SNEGSKA (reference sequence). The CDR3 loop spans 14 amino acids. Germline trimming cut 6 bases from V and 4 bases from J; bases unmatched to any gene: 11. Template material for amplifying TCR beta CDR3 regions consisted of RNA transcripts. Primed by the HTBI set, a first-round RT-PCR was run on the TCR CDR3. TCRdb processed the multiplex PCR reads anew with MiXCR; each CDR3 protein has one entry. The table includes 600,000 to 700,000 distinct CDR3 sequences, roughly 14% detected once. Any patient presenting with uncontrolled infection, other autoimmune disease, pregnancy or lactation was left out.

The sequence came from a woman aged 40 to 50 with Graves' ophthalmopathy. This chain connects TRBV20-1 to TRBJ1-2; 7 bases match TRBD1. Sequenced: blood. The CDR3 region is CSAMVTGEGYGYTF. The CDR3 region has the DNA TGCAGTGCCATGGTCACAGGGGAAGGCTATGGCTACACCTTC.